What follows are 20 T cell receptor beta chains derived from one specimen sequenced in a study of response to subunit inactivated influenza vaccine. TCRdb processed the RT-PCR reads anew with MiXCR; each CDR3 protein has one entry. Found here are around 650,000 distinct CDR3 sequences, approximately 15% of them singletons; the top ten hold 11%. The material was PBMCs from blood, obtained 11 to 12 days after vaccination. These receptors originate from a man between 50 and 59 years old who received an inactivated influenza vaccine.

This clonotype occurred a few times. The V call is TRBV30, the J call TRBJ2-1, with TRBD1 as a possible D gene (5 bases). Germline lookup yields CDR1 GTSNPN and CDR2 SVGIG (reference sequence). This CDR3 region has 13 residues. The V and J ends lost 0 bases and 7 bases respectively, with 10 bases between them. In DNA form, the CDR3 reads TGTGCCTGGAGTGTCTTAACAGGTAATGAGCAGTTCTTC. It is translated as CAWSVLTGNEQFF.

This clonotype was counted a few times. V gene TRBV18 combines with J gene TRBJ1-1, with D perhaps TRBD1 (5 bases). Trimming pared 6 bases from V and 10 bases from J, leaving 15 bases between. The CDR3 runs to 12 residues. Germline V gene sequence: CDR1 KGHSH, CDR2 LQKENI. This CDR3 reads CASSGGTSVAFF. In DNA, the CDR3 is TGTGCCAGCTCCGGGGGGACCTCCGTAGCTTTCTTT. Drawing the rest from reference TRBV18 and TRBJ1-1, the complete variable domain is NAGVMQNPRHLVRRRGQEARLRCSPMKGHSHVYWYRQLPEEGLKFMVYLQKENIIDESGMPKERFSAEFPKEGPSILRIQQVVRGDSAAYFCASSGGTSVAFFGQGTRLTVV.

This clonotype appeared many times. The chain uses TRBV27 and TRBJ2-7, with TRBD2 matching 9 bases. The CDR3 covers 14 residues. V shed 2 bases, J shed 3 bases, and the junction held 2 bases outside the gene matches. CDR1 is MNHEY, CDR2 SMNVEV, per germline (reference sequence). CDR3 sequence reads: CASSLVRGGYEQYF. CDR3 DNA: TGTGCCAGCAGTTTAGTGCGGGGGGGCTACGAGCAGTACTTC.

The V and J genes are TRBV24-1 and TRBJ2-1, with 7 bases aligning to TRBD1. V lost 4 bases to trimming and J lost 4 bases; unmatched junction nucleotides: 6. This CDR3 comprises 15 residues. Germline V gene lookup returns CDR1 KGHDR and CDR2 SFDVKD. Here the CDR3 DNA reads TGTGCCACCAGTGACCCGGGACAGCCATACAATGAGCAGTTCTTC. As protein: CATSDPGQPYNEQFF.

There are many counts of this clonotype. The chain carries TRBV12-3 or TRBV12-4 and TRBJ2-1; 8 bases are shared with TRBD2. The CDR3 consists of 14 residues. J gave up 3 bases and V 6 bases, and 4 bases lay outside the gene matches. The CDR3, as DNA: TGTGCCAGCAGCCTAGCGGGCAACTACAATGAGCAGTTCTTC. Encoded protein: CASSLAGNYNEQFF.

The rearrangement links TRBV6-5 to TRBJ2-7; D is ambiguous. Looked up from germline, CDR1 is MNHEY and CDR2 is SVGAGI. CDR3 size: 13 residues. V was pared by 7 bases and J by 2 bases, with 12 bases between. In nucleotides, the CDR3 is TGTGCCAGCATTAGGGCCTCCACCTACGAGCAGTACTTC. It translates to CASIRASTYEQYF.

This clonotype was observed a handful of times. The DNA for the CDR3 is TGCGCCAGCAGCCAAGAGGACACTGAAGCTTTCTTT. Translated, it gives CASSQEDTEAFF. The chain has TRBV4-1 and TRBJ1-1; D is ambiguous. V gave up 0 bases and J gave up 3 bases, with 2 bases separating them. The CDR3 extends over 12 amino acids. Germline V gene sequence: CDR1 MGHRA, CDR2 YSYEKL.

This clonotype has only a few counts. The chain links TRBV11-2 to TRBJ2-1; 12 nucleotides line up with TRBD2. CDR1 and CDR2 (germline): SGHAT, FQNNGV. Trimming cost V 7 bases and J 10 bases; bases outside gene matches: 8. The CDR3 has 14 amino acids. CDR3 sequence (DNA): TGTGCCAGCACTACTAGCGGGGGGTGGCAGGAGCAGTTCTTC. Protein product: CASTTSGGWQEQFF.

This clonotype has a handful of counts. The V call is TRBV6-5, the J call TRBJ2-1, with D possibly being TRBD1 (6 bases). The V gene's germline CDR1 is MNHEY and CDR2 SVGAGI. The CDR3 consists of 12 residues. Trimming took off 8 bases at V and 3 bases at J, with 8 bases between the two ends. CDR3 protein: CASGQIYNEQFF. The DNA for the CDR3 is TGTGCCAGCGGACAGATCTACAATGAGCAGTTCTTC.

The chain couples TRBV12-3 or TRBV12-4 to TRBJ2-1; 8 positions agree with TRBD2. Trimming cost V 3 bases and J 5 bases; bases outside gene matches: 6. The CDR3 extends over 15 amino acids. The CDR3 sequence: CASSLASGYNNEQFF. In nucleotides, the CDR3 is TGTGCCAGCAGTTTGGCTAGCGGGTATAACAATGAGCAGTTCTTC.

This clonotype was recorded many times. The genes are TRBV5-1 and TRBJ1-1; no firm D call. The ends were cut back, 4 bases at V and 2 bases at J, with 12 bases in the middle. CDR1 is SGHRS, CDR2 YFSETQ, per germline. The CDR3 length is 14 residues. The CDR3 DNA follows: TGCGCCAGCAGCCCCTGGACGGCTAACACTGAAGCTTTCTTT. It translates to CASSPWTANTEAFF.

This clonotype came up a few times. The genes are TRBV5-1 and TRBJ2-5; 10 bases are shared with TRBD2. There are 13 residues in the CDR3. CDR1 is SGHRS and CDR2 is YFSETQ in the germline V gene. Trimming took 6 bases from V and 5 from J; bases not matched to a gene: 4. The CDR3 DNA is TGCGCCAGCAACCCTAGCGGGGGCGAGACCCAGTACTTC. This codes for CASNPSGGETQYF.

In its sample, this clonotype was seen many times. This chain links TRBV27 with TRBJ1-3, with TRBD1 matching over 9 bases. Germline V gene data show CDR1 as MNHEY and CDR2 as SMNVEV (reference sequence). The CDR3 spans 16 residues. Unmatched junction bases numbered 8, after V lost 4 bases and J lost 4 bases. CDR3 DNA sequence: TGTGCCAGCAGTTCGTTACCGGGACAGGGAGGAAACACCATATATTTT. It yields the protein CASSSLPGQGGNTIYF.

V is TRBV6-1 and J is TRBJ2-1; TRBD2 agrees at 10 bases. Germline CDR1 is MNHNS and CDR2 is SASEGT. The V segment lost 7 bases and the J segment 4 bases; nucleotides outside the gene matches: 7. The CDR3 consists of 15 residues. The CDR3 nucleotides are TGTGCCAGCAATAGAGCGGGGGGGCCGTACAATGAGCAGTTCTTC. Protein sequence: CASNRAGGPYNEQFF.

This clonotype was recorded at least ten times. The chain recombines TRBV5-5 with TRBJ2-1; D might be TRBD2 (6 bases). The CDR3 contains 13 residues. The germline V and J ends were trimmed by 1 base and 8 bases, with 10 bases remaining between them. The germline V gene has CDR1 SGHKS and CDR2 YYEKEE (reference sequence). CDR3 DNA: TGTGCCAGCAGCTTGACTAGCAGGCATGAGCAGTTCTTC. Translating it yields CASSLTSRHEQFF. Full variable domain (remainder filled in from reference TRBV5-5 and TRBJ2-1): DAGVTQSPTHLIKTRGQQVTLRCSPISGHKSVSWYQQVLGQGPQFIFQYYEKEERGRGNFPDRFSARQFPNYSSELNVNALLLGDSALYLCASSLTSRHEQFFGPGTRLTVL.

The chain has TRBV3-1 and TRBJ1-2; D gene uncertain. The germline V gene encodes CDR1 LGHDT and CDR2 YNNKEL (reference sequence). The CDR3 extends over 13 amino acids. V lost 0 bases and J 6 bases, leaving 8 bases between the germline ends. The CDR3 nucleotides are TGTGCCAGCAGCCAAGAAGGCGCAGATGGCTACACCTTC. Amino acids: CASSQEGADGYTF.

This clonotype appeared many times. The V gene is TRBV7-2, the J gene TRBJ2-3; 7 bases map to TRBD1. V lost 3 bases and J lost 6; bases outside the gene matches: 9. The length of the CDR3 is 15 residues. The V gene's germline CDR1 is SGHTA and CDR2 FQGNSA. CDR3 in amino acids: CASSFTGASGDTQYF. CDR3 nucleotides: TGTGCCAGCAGCTTTACAGGGGCTTCAGGGGATACGCAGTATTTT.

Concerning this clonotype itself: Just one base apart from a much larger clone, this may be a read error. The gene calls are TRBV4-3 and TRBJ2-1; D may be TRBD1 (5 bases). V lost 0 bases and J lost 4, with 16 bases in between. CDR1 is LGHNA, CDR2 YSLEER, per germline. CDR3 length: 17 residues. CDR3 amino acids: CASSQESFVTDYNEQFF. CDR3 nucleotide sequence: TGCGCCAGCAGCCAAGAGAGCTTCGTGACAGATTACAATGAGCAGTTCTTC.

This clonotype was picked up many times. This chain uses TRBV7-8 with TRBJ2-1, with D tentatively TRBD2 (5 bases). With 2 bases removed from V and 2 bases from J, the gap between germline ends came to 19 bases. Germline V gives CDR1 SGHVS, CDR2 FQNEAQ. The CDR3 runs 18 residues. The CDR3 region is CASSLRREGLTTYNEQFF. CDR3 bases: TGTGCCAGCAGCTTAAGGCGTGAGGGCCTCACTACCTACAATGAGCAGTTCTTC.

Only a few counts were recorded for this clonotype. The CDR3 bases are TGTGCCAGCAGTTACATCCACAGGATGGGCTACGAGCAGTACTTC. Amino acid sequence: CASSYIHRMGYEQYF. The chain recombines TRBV6-5 with TRBJ2-7, with a tentative D call TRBD1 (5 bases). The V end lost 2 bases, the J end lost 3 bases, and 14 bases lay between the germline ends. The CDR3 has 15 residues. Looked up from germline, CDR1 is MNHEY and CDR2 is SVGAGI.